The 17 T cell receptor beta chains below come from one sample, sequenced in a study of T cells in localized non-small cell lung cancer. Using immunoSEQ multiplex PCR, the repertoire was profiled, and TCRdb retains in-frame clones only, with some absent. Altogether about 1,500 clones are present, 15% to 20% being singletons, with the ten largest covering over 7%. The sample consisted of normal lung tissue next to the tumor, taken before any cancer treatment. The receptors come from a female donor of 60 years or more with stage I lung adenocarcinoma.

J is TRBJ1-2 and V is TRBV18, with D perhaps matching TRBD1 (5 bases). The germline V and J ends were trimmed by 3 bases and 3 bases, with 11 bases remaining between them. The germline gives CDR1 KGHSH, CDR2 LQKENI. The CDR3 has 14 amino acids. CDR3 loop: CASSPQGRDYGYTF. The CDR3 bases are TGTGCCAGCTCACCCCAGGGAAGGGACTATGGCTACACCTTC.

This clone is judged medium-sized (0.01 to 0.1%). This chain joins TRBV11-3 and TRBJ1-1; tentatively, D is TRBD1 (5 bases). The germline CDR1 and CDR2 sequences are SGHNT and YENEEA. The CDR3 consists of 15 residues. V dropped 5 bases and J dropped 4 bases, with 17 bases sitting between them. Here the CDR3 reads CASSTNGGTGTEAFF. The DNA for the CDR3 is TGTGCCAGCAGCACGAATGGGGGTACGGGCACTGAAGCTTTCTTT.

This clone was found once. This sequence joins TRBV5-1 and TRBJ1-1; TRBD1 matches at 8 bases. In germline, CDR1 is SGHRS, CDR2 YFSETQ. Trimming at V came to 2 bases and at J to 1 base, leaving 1 base not matched to a gene. The CDR3 is 14 amino acids. CDR3 in DNA: TGCGCCAGCAGCTTAGGGACAGGGAACACTGAAGCTTTCTTT. This codes for CASSLGTGNTEAFF.

This clone turned up a few times. J is TRBJ2-7 and V is TRBV23-1; TRBD1 aligns across 8 bases. TRBV23-1 is an ORF, and what it does is uncertain. Germline trimming cut 6 bases from V and 3 bases from J; bases unmatched to any gene: 7. The CDR3 runs to 14 residues. CDR3 in DNA: TGCGCCAGCAGCCACGGGACAGGAGACTACGAGCAGTACTTC. Translation gives CASSHGTGDYEQYF.

By proportion, this clone is medium-sized. This chain's CDR3 is CASSMGLAGDYEQYF. CDR3 nucleotides: TGTGCCAGCAGCATGGGACTAGCGGGGGACTACGAGCAGTACTTC. The V gene is TRBV11-3, the J gene TRBJ2-7; 14 bases align to TRBD2. J gave up 3 bases and V 5 bases, and 3 bases lay outside the gene matches. The V gene's germline CDR1 is SGHNT and CDR2 YENEEA. The CDR3 extends over 15 amino acids.

The chain links TRBV18 to TRBJ2-7, with a weak D call TRBD1 (6 bases). V lost 6 bases and J lost 7, with 13 bases in between. The CDR3 consists of 12 residues. Germline CDR1 and CDR2: KGHSH and LQKENI. CDR3 sequence: CASSPGQGEQYF. The CDR3 nucleotides are TGTGCCAGCTCCCCGGGTCAGGGGGAGCAGTACTTC.

This clone occurred a few times. The CDR3 loop is CASSLLWGGEDTGELFF. The CDR3 DNA sequence: TGTGCCAGCAGCTTACTTTGGGGCGGGGAAGACACCGGGGAGCTGTTTTTT. The chain is built from TRBV11-3 and TRBJ2-2; weak D call: TRBD2 (6 bases). Trimming removed 2 bases from V and 3 bases from J, with 16 bases in between. CDR1 and CDR2 from the germline V gene are SGHNT and YENEEA. The CDR3 has 17 residues. The full variable domain, its missing parts supplied by reference TRBV11-3 and TRBJ2-2, is EAGVVQSPRYKIIEKKQPVAFWCNPISGHNTLYWYLQNLGQGPELLIRYENEEAVDDSQLPKDRFSAERLKGVDSTLKIQPAELGDSAVYLCASSLLWGGEDTGELFFGEGSRLTVL.

This clone appeared a single time. V gene TRBV5-1 combines with J gene TRBJ1-1; no reliable D call. CDR1 and CDR2 (germline): SGHRS, YFSETQ. V lost 1 base and J lost 4, with 11 bases in between. The CDR3 has 14 amino acids. The CDR3 sequence is CASSLPGSFTEAFF. The CDR3 DNA follows: TGCGCCAGCAGCTTGCCAGGTAGTTTCACTGAAGCTTTCTTT.

V is TRBV11-3 and J is TRBJ1-4; tentatively, D is TRBD1 (6 bases). CDR1 is SGHNT, CDR2 YENEEA, per germline. Trimming shortened V by 3 bases and J by 8 bases, and 16 bases separated the two germline ends. The CDR3 length is 15 residues. CDR3 nucleotide sequence: TGTGCCAGCAGCTTTGGGGCAGGGGCGGAAGAAAAACTGTTTTTT. This codes for CASSFGAGAEEKLFF.

This clone was observed a handful of times. The V call is TRBV11-3, the J call TRBJ1-5; D may be TRBD1 (6 bases). The length of the CDR3 is 14 residues. V was shortened by 5 bases and J by 6 bases, with 14 bases between the two germline ends. CDR1 and CDR2 (germline): SGHNT, YENEEA. In DNA, the CDR3 is TGTGCCAGCAGCAAAGGGGGAAGAGGTCAGCCCCAGCATTTT. Its protein product is CASSKGGRGQPQHF.

This clone was seen only a few times. This chain connects TRBV30 to TRBJ1-2; tentative D call: TRBD1 (5 bases). CDR1 and CDR2 (germline): GTSNPN, SVGIG (reference sequence). The CDR3 is 13 residues long. Between the trimmed V and J ends, which lost 5 bases and 5 bases, there was a span of 15 bases. This chain's CDR3 is CAWGRVGGYGYTF. CDR3 DNA: TGTGCCTGGGGACGTGTGGGGGGGTATGGCTACACCTTC. Full variable domain (missing parts from reference TRBV30 and TRBJ1-2): SQTIHQWPATLVQPVGSPLSLECTVEGTSNPNLYWYRQAAGRGLQLLFYSVGIGQISSEVPQNLSASRPQDRQFILSSKKLLLSDSGFYLCAWGRVGGYGYTFGSGTRLTVV.

The V gene is TRBV19, the J gene TRBJ2-7, with 7 bases identical to TRBD1. V trimming: 5 bases; J trimming: 3 bases; junction bases outside the gene matches: 13. Looked up from germline, CDR1 is LNHDA and CDR2 is SQIVND (reference sequence). This CDR3 is 16 amino acids long. CDR3 sequence: CASSVLSGTAVYEQYF. The CDR3 nucleotides are TGTGCCAGTAGTGTCTTGTCCGGGACAGCGGTCTACGAGCAGTACTTC.

In its sample, this clone is medium-sized (0.01 to 0.1%). The rearrangement joins TRBV11-3 to TRBJ2-7; D is perhaps TRBD2 (6 bases). This CDR3 has 16 amino acids. Germline lookup yields CDR1 SGHNT and CDR2 YENEEA. The V end lost 3 bases, the J end lost 2 bases, and 17 bases lay between the germline ends. CDR3 sequence: CASSLESGTSTYEQYF. CDR3 nucleotides: TGTGCCAGCAGCTTGGAATCCGGGACTTCTACCTACGAGCAGTACTTC.

The chain is built from TRBV5-1 and TRBJ1-1; D is possibly TRBD1 (6 bases). V dropped 7 bases and J dropped 1 base, with 17 bases sitting between them. The CDR3 sequence is 15 residues long. The germline gives CDR1 SGHRS, CDR2 YFSETQ. CDR3 protein: CASSHRGAENTEAFF. The DNA of the CDR3 is TGCGCCAGCTCTCACCGGGGGGCGGAGAACACTGAAGCTTTCTTT.

This clone has just a few counts. The genes are TRBV19 and TRBJ1-4; D unclear. Deletions cut 1 base from V and 8 bases from J, with 8 bases between. Germline V gene sequence: CDR1 LNHDA, CDR2 SQIVND (reference sequence). This CDR3 has 13 amino acids. The CDR3 DNA follows: TGTGCCAGTAGTATAGTGGTCGGGGAAAAACTGTTTTTT. Translated: CASSIVVGEKLFF.

This clone showed up just a few times. V usage is TRBV28 and J usage is TRBJ1-2; 8 bases match TRBD1. The CDR3 is 14 residues long. Germline CDR1 is MDHEN and CDR2 is SYDVKM. V shed 4 bases, J shed 3 bases, and the junction held 4 bases outside the gene matches. The CDR3 coding sequence is TGTGCCAGCAGTTACCGGGACAGGCACTATGGCTACACCTTC. Amino acid sequence: CASSYRDRHYGYTF.

V usage is TRBV10-2 and J usage is TRBJ2-7, with TRBD1 matching 8 bases. The CDR3 extends over 14 amino acids. CDR1 is WSHSY, CDR2 SAAADI, per germline. Trimming removed 4 bases from V and 2 bases from J; junction bases left unmatched: 4. The CDR3 region has the DNA TGCGCCAGCAGTGGGCCGGGACAGGCCTACGAGCAGTACTTC. Translating it yields CASSGPGQAYEQYF.